These 10 T cell receptor beta chains originate from one sample sequenced in a study of early T cells in non-severe SARS-CoV-2 infection. TCRdb used MiXCR to reprocess the 5' RACE reads, holding one entry per CDR3 protein. In the table there are 68,000 or so distinct CDR3 sequences, approximately 10% of which are singletons. Material: whole blood. Receptors originate from an adult who was a healthcare worker with PCR-confirmed SARS-CoV-2 infection or an uninfected control (not recorded which).

The table lists this clonotype with a few counts. The chain carries TRBV7-2 and TRBJ2-3; a possible D gene is TRBD2 (6 bases). The CDR3 sequence is 14 residues long. Germline V gene lookup returns CDR1 SGHTA and CDR2 FQGNSA. V was trimmed by 5 bases and J by 2 bases, leaving 11 bases between them. The chain's CDR3 is CASSIGDFTDTQYF. CDR3 coding DNA: TGTGCCAGCAGCATTGGGGACTTCACAGATACGCAGTATTTT.

This chain uses TRBV3-1 with TRBJ2-7, with 7 bases aligning to TRBD1. The J segment lost 2 bases and the V segment lost 0 bases, leaving 7 bases of the junction unmatched. Germline CDR1 and CDR2: LGHDT and YNNKEL (reference sequence). This CDR3 has 16 amino acids. CDR3 nucleotide sequence: TGTGCCAGCAGCCAAGACGAGACAGGGATACCCTACGAGCAGTACTTC. Its translation is CASSQDETGIPYEQYF.

This clonotype was recorded many times. J is TRBJ2-1 and V is TRBV28, with 10 bases fitting TRBD2. CDR1 and CDR2 from the germline V gene are MDHEN and SYDVKM. Losses at the gene ends were 5 bases for V and 6 bases for J; bases not matched to a gene: 7. This CDR3 has 15 amino acids. The CDR3: CASSPAGGYSNEQFF. CDR3 in DNA: TGTGCCAGCAGTCCAGCGGGAGGGTATTCCAATGAGCAGTTCTTC.

The genes are TRBV7-2 and TRBJ1-5; D unclear. V was shortened by 3 bases and J by 2 bases, with 11 bases between the two germline ends. This CDR3 is built from 15 residues. Germline CDR1 SGHTA, CDR2 FQGNSA. CDR3 coding DNA: TGTGCCAGCAGCTTTCTGCCGAGCGGCAATCAGCCCCAGCATTTT. This translates into CASSFLPSGNQPQHF.

This clonotype was counted at least ten times. This chain connects TRBV9 to TRBJ2-3, with TRBD2 identical over 14 bases. Looked up from germline, CDR1 is SGDLS and CDR2 is YYNGEE. V dropped 5 bases and J dropped 6; count of bases not matched to a gene: 11. The CDR3 runs to 17 residues. For the CDR3, the DNA is TGTGCCAGCAGTCAGGGACTAGCGGGGGTGCGGGTCGATACGCAGTATTTT. It is translated as CASSQGLAGVRVDTQYF.

This clonotype turned up a few times. This chain connects TRBV18 to TRBJ1-5; possibly TRBD1 for D (5 bases). CDR1 and CDR2 from the germline V gene are KGHSH and LQKENI. V was shortened by 6 bases and J by 1 base, with 19 bases between the two germline ends. This CDR3 has 17 residues. The CDR3 sequence is CASSPGGALRSNQPQHF. The CDR3 DNA follows: TGTGCCAGCTCCCCAGGAGGGGCCCTTCGGAGCAATCAGCCCCAGCATTTT. The entire variable domain, with the rest obtained from reference TRBV18 and TRBJ1-5, is as follows: NAGVMQNPRHLVRRRGQEARLRCSPMKGHSHVYWYRQLPEEGLKFMVYLQKENIIDESGMPKERFSAEFPKEGPSILRIQQVVRGDSAAYFCASSPGGALRSNQPQHFGDGTRLSIL.

This chain links TRBV7-9 with TRBJ1-6; no reliable D call. The CDR3 covers 14 residues. Trimming removed 2 bases at V and 7 bases at J, with 9 bases between. CDR1 and CDR2 from the germline V gene are SEHNR and FQNEAQ (reference sequence). The CDR3 here is CASSLMTNNSPLHF. The CDR3 DNA reads TGTGCCAGCAGCTTAATGACGAACAATTCACCCCTCCACTTT.

This clonotype was observed at least ten times. The chain has TRBV3-1 and TRBJ2-1, with D unclear. This CDR3 contains 15 residues. With 5 bases removed from V and 0 bases from J, the gap between germline ends came to 11 bases. Germline lookup yields CDR1 LGHDT and CDR2 YNNKEL (reference sequence). Here the CDR3 DNA reads TGTGCCAGCAGCGAGGACGGCTCCTCCTACAATGAGCAGTTCTTC. This encodes CASSEDGSSYNEQFF.

The chain combines TRBV20-1 with TRBJ1-1; possibly TRBD1 for D (5 bases). The CDR3 loop spans 14 amino acids. Trimming took off 7 bases at V and 1 base at J, with 16 bases between the two ends. Germline CDR1 is DFQATT and CDR2 is SNEGSKA (reference sequence). The CDR3 spells CSGVRGAGNTEAFF. CDR3 bases: TGCAGTGGGGTGCGAGGGGCGGGGAACACTGAAGCTTTCTTT.

This clonotype was seen ten or more times. CDR3 residues: CASSPSGRANEQFF. The CDR3 DNA reads TGTGCCAGCAGTCCCAGCGGGAGGGCCAATGAGCAGTTCTTC. The chain joins TRBV6-5 to TRBJ2-1, with 10 bases matching TRBD2. The germline gives CDR1 MNHEY, CDR2 SVGAGI. V dropped 5 bases and J dropped 6; count of bases not matched to a gene: 4. This CDR3 is 14 amino acids long.